The clone carrying this TCR beta chain was seen a few times. Its antigen is as yet unknown. This entry belongs to a study of T cell responses to AZD1222 COVID-19 vaccine. Study observations and caveats: Females made up more of the donors, who were largely white British, and clonal diversity may have come out too low.

The ends lost 6 bases at V and 6 bases at J; junction bases unmatched: 9. This CDR3 spans 14 amino acids. CDR1 and CDR2 from the germline V gene are MNHEY and SVGAGI. TCRdb's copy holds only in-frame clones and misses some; the assay was immunoSEQ multiplex PCR. The data contain some 110,000 clones, over 90% of them seen just once; the ten biggest clones take up around 5%. Sequenced here: peripheral blood, sampled on day 0 of AZD1222 vaccination. The chain is built from TRBV6-5 and TRBJ2-7; 9 nucleotides align to TRBD1. The TCR sequence derives from an adult in good health. CDR3 amino acids: CASRRQGVSTEQYF. CDR3 nucleotide sequence: TGTGCCAGCAGACGACAGGGGGTATCTACCGAGCAGTACTTC.